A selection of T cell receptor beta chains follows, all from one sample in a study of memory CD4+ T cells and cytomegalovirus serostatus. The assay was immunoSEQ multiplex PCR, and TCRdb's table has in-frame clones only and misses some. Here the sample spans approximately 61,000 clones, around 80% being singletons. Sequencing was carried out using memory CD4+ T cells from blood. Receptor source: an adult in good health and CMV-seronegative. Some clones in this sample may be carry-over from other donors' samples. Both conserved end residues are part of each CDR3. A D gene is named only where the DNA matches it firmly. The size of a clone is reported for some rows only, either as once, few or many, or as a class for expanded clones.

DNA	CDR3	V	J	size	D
TGTGCCATCCGGGGACAGGTTCAAGAGACCCAGTACTTC	CAIRGQVQETQYF	TRBV10-3	TRBJ2-5	few	TRBD1
TGTGCCAGTAGTGACCTGGGGGTTGGAGGGGGCTACTATGGCTACACCTTC	CASSDLGVGGGYYGYTF	TRBV19	TRBJ1-2	once	TRBD1
TGTGCCAGCAGCCAAAGGAGGGAAGAGACCCAGTACTTC	CASSQRREETQYF	TRBV4-2	TRBJ2-5	.	.
TGTGCCAGCAGTGAAGTAGTAGCAGGGACTAACTATGGCTACACCTTC	CASSEVVAGTNYGYTF	TRBV6-1	TRBJ1-2	.	.
TGCGCCAGCAGTGAGAGCGGGACGTCGGCTGAAGCTTTCTTT	CASSESGTSAEAFF	TRBV10-1	TRBJ1-1	few	.
TGTGCCAGCAGCCCGACACAGGGTGGTGAAAAACTGTTTTTT	CASSPTQGGEKLFF	TRBV13	TRBJ1-4	.	.
TGCGCCAGCAGCCCATCGGACAGGGGAAACACCGGGGAGCTGTTTTTT	CASSPSDRGNTGELFF	TRBV4-3	TRBJ2-2	.	TRBD1
TGTGCCAGCAGCCTAGCGGGGGGGATCGAGACCCAGTACTTC	CASSLAGGIETQYF	TRBV6-5	TRBJ2-5	.	TRBD2
TGTGCCACCAGCAGCCTAGGGGATTCCTCGTGGACTGGGGCCAACGTCCTGACTTTC	CATSSLGDSSWTGANVLTF	TRBV15	TRBJ2-6	.	.
TGTGCCAGCTCACCCACTAGCGAAAGCACCGGGGAGCTGTTTTTT	CASSPTSESTGELFF	TRBV18	TRBJ2-2	.	TRBD2
TGCGCCAGCAGCTTGCAAGGGGGAAAGTCCTACGAGCAGTACTTC	CASSLQGGKSYEQYF	TRBV5-1	TRBJ2-7	.	.
TGTGCCAGCAGCGCGGGACAGTTAATCGGCTACACCTTC	CASSAGQLIGYTF	TRBV5-6	TRBJ1-2	.	TRBD1
TGTGCCAGCAGCCTTTACGGCCGAGACAGGGCACAGTTCTTC	CASSLYGRDRAQFF	TRBV27	TRBJ2-1	.	TRBD1
TGTGCCAGCAGCTCCCGGACAGGGTGGGAGACCCAGTACTTC	CASSSRTGWETQYF	TRBV5-4	TRBJ2-5	.	TRBD1
TGTGCCAGCAGTGACTCAGGGGGCCATCAGCCCCAGCATTTT	CASSDSGGHQPQHF	TRBV2	TRBJ1-5	.	TRBD1
TGTGCCAGCAGTCCGATAGTAATCTACGAGCAGTACTTC	CASSPIVIYEQYF	TRBV28	TRBJ2-7	.	.
TGTGCCAGCGGAGGGGACGGGGCCAACGTCCTGACTTTC	CASGGDGANVLTF	TRBV6-6	TRBJ2-6	.	.
TGTGCCAGCAGGGGAGCAAGGACTGATTATGAAGCTTTCTTT	CASRGARTDYEAFF	TRBV6-1	TRBJ1-1	.	.